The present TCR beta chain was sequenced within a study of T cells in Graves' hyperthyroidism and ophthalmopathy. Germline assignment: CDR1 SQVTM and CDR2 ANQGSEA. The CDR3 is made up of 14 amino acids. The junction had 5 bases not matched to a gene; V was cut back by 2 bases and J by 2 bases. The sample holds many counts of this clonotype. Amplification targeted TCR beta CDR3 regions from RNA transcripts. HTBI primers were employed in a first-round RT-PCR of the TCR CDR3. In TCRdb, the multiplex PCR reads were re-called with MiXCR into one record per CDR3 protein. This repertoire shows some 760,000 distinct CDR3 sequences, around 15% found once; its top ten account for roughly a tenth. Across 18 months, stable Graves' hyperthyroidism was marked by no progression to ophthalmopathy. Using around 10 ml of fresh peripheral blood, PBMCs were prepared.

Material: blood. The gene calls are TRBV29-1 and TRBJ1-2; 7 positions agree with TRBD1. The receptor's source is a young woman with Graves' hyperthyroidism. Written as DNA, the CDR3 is TGCAGCGTTGAAAGAGGACAGGAGAACTATGGCTACACCTTC. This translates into CSVERGQENYGYTF.